This entry features one TCR beta chain sequence. Its antigen remains unidentified. Patients with uncontrolled infections, other autoimmune diseases, pregnancy or lactation were excluded. About 10 ml of fresh peripheral blood supplied the PBMCs. V dropped 5 bases and J dropped 6 bases, with 23 bases sitting between them. CDR3 length: 17 amino acids. Germline CDR1 reads SGHTA; CDR2 reads FQGTGA. TCR beta CDR3 regions were amplified from RNA transcripts. The primer set for the first-round RT-PCR of the TCR CDR3 was HTBI. TCRdb itself ran the multiplex PCR reads through MiXCR, one entry per CDR3 protein. The sample yields hundreds of thousands of distinct CDR3 sequences, approximately 15% seen once. The source of the sample is a study of T cells in Graves' hyperthyroidism and ophthalmopathy. Study conclusions and caveats: Most clonotypes expanded in the thyroid (above 0.001) were also present in blood. Onset of ophthalmopathy came a median 6.5 months after the model predicted it.

The TCR sequence derives from a woman younger than 35 with Graves' hyperthyroidism. Sample: blood. The chain carries TRBV7-3 and TRBJ2-1; D may correspond to TRBD1 or TRBD2 (6 bases each). CDR3 nucleotide sequence: TGTGCCAGCAGCCCAAATGGAGGGGGTCTTTTACCCAATGAGCAGTTCTTC. Translating it yields CASSPNGGGLLPNEQFF.